This T cell receptor beta chain was recovered during a study of CD8 T cells in Susac syndrome. Study-wide context: There were Susac syndrome patients who were therapy-naive at blood draw, others on corticosteroids, and others on intravenous immunoglobulin alone. The study's findings and limits: It was acknowledged in the study that the number of individuals who were included in its TCR sequencing and HLA analysis was relatively small.

TCR beta sequences were obtained from blood CD8+ and CD4+ T cells. Germline CDR1 reads SGHRS; CDR2 reads YFSETQ. CDR3 length equals 14 residues. With 2 bases removed from V and 5 bases from J, the gap between germline ends came to 11 bases. Reverse transcription of about 0.5 to 1 ug RNA was carried out with random hexamers. The immunoSEQ assay covered 54 Vbeta and 13 Jbeta segments for CDR3. A single record per CDR3 protein comes from TCRdb applying MiXCR to the immunoSEQ multiplex PCR reads. Here the sample spans 120,000 or so distinct CDR3 sequences, under 96% being singletons. A note on this clonotype: As yet, its antigen is unknown.

This chain uses TRBV5-1 with TRBJ1-5; TRBD1 might be the D (5 bases). The sequence derives from a human donor with Susac syndrome. The specimen sequenced was CD4+ T cells from PBMCs. CDR3 sequence (DNA): TGCGCCAGCAGCTTCGACAGCCAAGATCAGCCCCAGCATTTT. Protein sequence: CASSFDSQDQPQHF. Combining the CDR3 with reference TRBV5-1 and TRBJ1-5 gives the whole variable domain KAGVTQTPRYLIKTRGQQVTLSCSPISGHRSVSWYQQTPGQGLQFLFEYFSETQRNKGNFPGRFSGRQFSNSRSEMNVSTLELGDSALYLCASSFDSQDQPQHFGDGTRLSIL.